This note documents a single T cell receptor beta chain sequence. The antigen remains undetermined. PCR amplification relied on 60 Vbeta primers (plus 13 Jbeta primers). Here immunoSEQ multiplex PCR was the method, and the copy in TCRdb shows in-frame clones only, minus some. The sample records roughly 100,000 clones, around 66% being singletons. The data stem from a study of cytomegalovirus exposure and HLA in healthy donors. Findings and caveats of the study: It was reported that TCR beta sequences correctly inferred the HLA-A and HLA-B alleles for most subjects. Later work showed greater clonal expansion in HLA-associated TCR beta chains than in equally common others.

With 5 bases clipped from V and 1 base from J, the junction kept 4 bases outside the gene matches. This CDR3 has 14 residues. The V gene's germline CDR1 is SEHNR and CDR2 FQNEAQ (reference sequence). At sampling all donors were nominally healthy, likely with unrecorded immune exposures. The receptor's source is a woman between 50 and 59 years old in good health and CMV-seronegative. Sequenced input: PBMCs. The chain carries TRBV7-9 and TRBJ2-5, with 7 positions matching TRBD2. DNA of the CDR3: TGTGCCAGCAGCAAACTAGCGACCCAAGAGACCCAGTACTTC. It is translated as CASSKLATQETQYF.